This is a list of T cell receptor beta chains from one sample in a study of OX40 agonist ivuxolimab in advanced cancers. Measured with immunoSEQ multiplex PCR; TCRdb has only the in-frame clones, and not every one. The sample includes tens of thousands of clones, around 80% of them seen just once. Sample: CD4+ or CD8+ T cells sorted from blood, taken in a trial of the OX40 agonist ivuxolimab. The receptors were gathered from an adult with an advanced solid tumor such as melanoma, head and neck, liver or kidney cancer. CDR3s include the opening cysteine and the closing phenylalanine or tryptophan. Fields, in order: D gene, clone size, V gene, J gene, CDR3 protein, CDR3 DNA. D genes are given only for firm matches. Clone sizes are given selectively: once, few, many, or a class where the clone is expanded.

>TRBD2|NA|TRBV12-5|TRBJ2-3
CASGLVRPGGALDTQYF
TGTGCTAGTGGTTTGGTACGACCGGGGGGGGCTCTAGATACGCAGTATTTT
>NA|NA|TRBV6-5|TRBJ1-2
CASRRDTNYGYTF
TGTGCCAGCAGAAGGGACACTAACTATGGCTACACCTTC
>TRBD1|NA|TRBV2|TRBJ1-2
CASRTGSANGGYTF
TGTGCCAGCAGGACAGGGTCGGCGAACGGAGGCTACACCTTC
>TRBD2|NA|TRBV11-3|TRBJ2-1
CASSWGTSNEQFF
TGTGCCAGCAGCTGGGGGACTAGCAATGAGCAGTTCTTC
>NA|NA|TRBV7-8|TRBJ2-3
CASSLGRLVITDTQYF
TGTGCCAGCAGCTTAGGGCGACTAGTTATCACAGATACGCAGTATTTT
>NA|NA|TRBV2|TRBJ1-2
CASSTNRVNYGYTF
TGTGCCAGCAGTACTAACAGGGTTAACTATGGCTACACCTTC
>NA|NA|TRBV6-5|TRBJ2-7
CATGRVSSYEQYF
TGTGCCACTGGACGGGTTTCCTCCTACGAGCAGTACTTC
>TRBD2|NA|TRBV5-1|TRBJ2-5
CASSLGRSGKQETQYF
TGCGCCAGCAGCTTGGGGCGTAGCGGGAAACAAGAGACCCAGTACTTC
>TRBD1|medium-sized|TRBV27|TRBJ1-5
CASAGQGAQPQHF
TGTGCCAGCGCTGGCCAGGGGGCTCAGCCCCAGCATTTT
>TRBD1|few|TRBV5-4|TRBJ2-1
CASSPTGGRNNEQFF
TGTGCCAGCAGCCCGACAGGGGGGAGGAACAATGAGCAGTTCTTC
>NA|NA|TRBV28|TRBJ1-2
CASSSSPTVYGYTF
TGTGCCAGCAGTTCCTCTCCGACGGTCTATGGCTACACCTTC
>NA|NA|TRBV19|TRBJ1-4
CASSMGFGRGNEKLFF
TGTGCCAGTAGTATGGGGTTCGGCAGGGGTAATGAAAAACTGTTTTTT
>NA|NA|TRBV7-3|TRBJ2-1
CASSLRQGGVDEQFF
TGTGCCAGCAGCTTAAGACAGGGAGGGGTCGATGAGCAGTTCTTC
>NA|NA|TRBV15|TRBJ1-4
CATSRDLENEKLFF
TGTGCCACCAGCAGAGATTTGGAAAATGAAAAACTGTTTTTT
>TRBD1|NA|TRBV6-5|TRBJ1-2
CASSEVGTGYGYTF
TGTGCCAGCAGTGAAGTAGGGACAGGCTATGGCTACACCTTC
>TRBD2|NA|TRBV28|TRBJ2-1
CASSSRTSGRARGNEQFF
TGTGCCAGCAGTTCCCGAACTAGCGGGAGGGCCAGGGGGAATGAGCAGTTCTTC
>NA|NA|TRBV19|TRBJ1-1
CASRYRGGVNTEAFF
TGTGCCAGTAGATATCGGGGAGGCGTTAACACTGAAGCTTTCTTT
>TRBD2|NA|TRBV19|TRBJ2-3
CASQRTLAGSTDTQYF
TGTGCCAGCCAAAGGACACTAGCGGGGAGCACAGATACGCAGTATTTT
>TRBD2|few|TRBV30|TRBJ2-7
CAWSRLAGGPGLQYEQYF
TGTGCCTGGAGTCGACTAGCGGGAGGGCCTGGGCTGCAATACGAGCAGTACTTC
>TRBD1|NA|TRBV14|TRBJ1-4
CASSRNRGTNEKLFF
TGTGCCAGCAGCCGCAACAGGGGAACTAATGAAAAACTGTTTTTT
>TRBD2|NA|TRBV18|TRBJ2-3
CASSRTSGSQDTQYF
TGTGCCAGCTCACGGACTAGCGGGAGTCAAGATACGCAGTATTTT
>NA|NA|TRBV5-6|TRBJ1-6
CASSGASSSYNSPLHF
TGTGCCAGCAGCGGCGCGAGTAGCTCCTATAATTCACCCCTCCACTTT
>NA|once|TRBV7-2|TRBJ2-1
CASSLLPGYNEQFF
TGTGCCAGCAGCTTATTGCCAGGGTATAATGAGCAGTTCTTC
>NA|NA|TRBV6-5|TRBJ2-7
CASSYKTRFEQYF
TGTGCCAGCAGTTACAAGACAAGGTTTGAGCAGTACTTC
>NA|NA|TRBV18|TRBJ1-1
CASSPPGRATEAFF
TGTGCCAGCTCACCACCGGGAAGGGCCACTGAAGCTTTCTTT
>TRBD2|once|TRBV28|TRBJ2-1
CASSGRGSRFYNEQFF
TGTGCCAGCAGTGGGCGGGGGAGCCGGTTCTACAATGAGCAGTTCTTC
>NA|NA|TRBV12-5|TRBJ2-6
CASALLTGANVLTF
TGTGCTAGTGCCCTATTGACTGGGGCCAACGTCCTGACTTTC
>NA|NA|TRBV5-4|TRBJ1-1
CASSLDPRGTEAFF
TGTGCCAGCAGCTTGGACCCCAGAGGCACTGAAGCTTTCTTT
>NA|NA|TRBV10-3|TRBJ1-3
CAISGLIGTRKNTIYF
TGTGCCATCAGTGGACTAATCGGAACGAGAAAAAACACCATATATTTT
>NA|NA|TRBV9|TRBJ2-6
CASSPRDRPSGANVLTF
TGTGCCAGCAGCCCTCGGGACCGACCCTCTGGGGCCAACGTCCTGACTTTC
>NA|NA|TRBV5-4|TRBJ1-2
CASSPEADYGYTF
TGTGCCAGCAGCCCCGAAGCGGACTATGGCTACACCTTC
>TRBD2|NA|TRBV9|TRBJ2-1
CASSVASGAYNEQFF
TGTGCCAGCAGCGTAGCGAGCGGGGCCTACAATGAGCAGTTCTTC
>TRBD1|once|TRBV2|TRBJ2-4
CASNGQGAGAKNIQYF
TGTGCCAGCAACGGACAGGGGGCGGGGGCCAAAAACATTCAGTACTTC
>TRBD1|NA|TRBV5-1|TRBJ1-3
CASSPRTGLFGNTIYF
TGCGCCAGCAGCCCGAGGACAGGTTTATTCGGAAACACCATATATTTT
>TRBD2|few|TRBV19|TRBJ2-2
CASSIRAGLGSRELFF
TGTGCCAGTAGTATCCGAGCGGGACTAGGTTCGAGGGAGCTGTTTTTT
>TRBD1|NA|TRBV18|TRBJ1-5
CASSPGTDGNQPQHF
TGTGCCAGCTCACCTGGGACAGACGGCAATCAGCCCCAGCATTTT
>NA|NA|TRBV7-9|TRBJ1-1
CASSLAGGGATEAFF
TGTGCCAGCAGCCTAGCCGGGGGAGGTGCCACTGAAGCTTTCTTT
>TRBD2|NA|TRBV28|TRBJ2-5
CASSLGTSWRQTQYF
TGTGCCAGCAGCTTAGGGACTAGCTGGCGGCAGACCCAGTACTTC
>NA|once|TRBV7-8|TRBJ2-7
CASSLALAPYEQYF
TGTGCCAGCAGCTTAGCGTTGGCCCCGTACGAGCAGTACTTC
>NA|once|TRBV6-5|TRBJ1-2
CASSFNDRYTF
TGTGCCAGCAGTTTCAATGATCGCTACACCTTC
>NA|medium-sized|TRBV10-3|TRBJ1-2
CAISESGGANYGYTF
TGTGCCATCAGTGAGTCCGGGGGAGCTAACTATGGCTACACCTTC
>NA|NA|TRBV5-1|TRBJ1-5
CASSLGGGQPQHF
TGCGCCAGCAGCTTGGGGGGTGGGCAGCCCCAGCATTTT
>TRBD1|NA|TRBV18|TRBJ2-7
CASSLSYRGRGVYEQYF
TGTGCCAGCTCACTTTCCTACAGGGGGCGCGGGGTATACGAGCAGTACTTC
>TRBD1|NA|TRBV18|TRBJ2-3
CASSPLGARDRGRPDTQYF
TGTGCCAGCTCACCACTAGGGGCCCGGGACAGGGGGCGACCAGATACGCAGTATTTT